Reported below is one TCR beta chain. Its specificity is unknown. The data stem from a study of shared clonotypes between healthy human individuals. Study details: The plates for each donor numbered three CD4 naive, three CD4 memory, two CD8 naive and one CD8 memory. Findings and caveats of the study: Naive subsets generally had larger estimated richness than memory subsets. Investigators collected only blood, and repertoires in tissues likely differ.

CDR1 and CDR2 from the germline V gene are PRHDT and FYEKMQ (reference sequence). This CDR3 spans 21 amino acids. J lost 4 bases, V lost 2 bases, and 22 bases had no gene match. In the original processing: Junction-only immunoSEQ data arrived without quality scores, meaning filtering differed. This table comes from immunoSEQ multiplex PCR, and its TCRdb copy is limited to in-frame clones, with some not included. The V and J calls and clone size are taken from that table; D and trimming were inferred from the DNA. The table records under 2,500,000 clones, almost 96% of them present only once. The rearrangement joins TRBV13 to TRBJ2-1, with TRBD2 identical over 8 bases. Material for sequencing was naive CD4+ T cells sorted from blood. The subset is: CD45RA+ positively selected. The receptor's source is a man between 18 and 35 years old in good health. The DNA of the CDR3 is TGTGCCAGCAGCTTAATGGGTCTCAACCCCTATGACATAGCGGGGTACAATGAGCAGTTCTTC. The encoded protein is CASSLMGLNPYDIAGYNEQFF.